One sample yielded the 9 T cell receptor beta chains listed below, sequenced in a study of chemoradiotherapy in HPV16-positive cancers. The repertoire was sequenced with immunoSEQ multiplex PCR; TCRdb's copy has only in-frame clones and lacks some. This table has about 7,000 clones, roughly 85% appearing once. The specimen was obtained from a patient who underwent chemoradiotherapy. These receptors came from a human donor with HPV-associated anogenital cancer.

V and J are TRBV6-1 and TRBJ2-7; 8 bases agree with TRBD1. V dropped 7 bases and J dropped 2; count of bases not matched to a gene: 7. This CDR3 is built from 14 residues. The germline gives CDR1 MNHNS, CDR2 SASEGT. The CDR3: CASMRQGITYEQYF. The CDR3 coding sequence is TGTGCCAGCATGAGACAGGGGATCACCTACGAGCAGTACTTC.

This chain links TRBV6-4 with TRBJ1-1; TRBD1 is a possible D gene (6 bases). This CDR3 has 13 residues. From germline, CDR1 is MRHNA and CDR2 SNTAGT. Trimming took 4 bases from V and 3 from J, leaving 9 bases between them. CDR3 in amino acids: CASSATGYTEAFF. CDR3 coding DNA: TGTGCCAGCAGTGCCACAGGGTACACTGAAGCTTTCTTT.

This clone was observed once. This sequence joins TRBV29-1 and TRBJ2-2; 9 nucleotides line up with TRBD1. Germline V gene lookup returns CDR1 SQVTM and CDR2 ANQGSEA. CDR3 size: 15 residues. With V trimmed by 1 base and J by 6 bases, 6 bases remained unmatched. CDR3 loop: CSVEAPQGAAGELFF. CDR3 coding DNA: TGCAGCGTTGAAGCCCCACAGGGGGCAGCCGGGGAGCTGTTTTTT.

The gene calls are TRBV4-3 and TRBJ2-7; D is undetermined. CDR3 size: 13 residues. CDR1 and CDR2 (germline): LGHNA, YSLEER. V dropped 2 bases and J dropped 5 bases, with 10 bases sitting between them. CDR3 sequence reads: CASSQLGSDEQYF. CDR3 coding DNA: TGCGCCAGCAGCCAACTGGGGTCGGACGAGCAGTACTTC.

This rearrangement joins TRBV28 to TRBJ2-2; D gene ambiguous. Deletions cut 6 bases from V and 4 bases from J, with 9 bases between. The CDR3 loop spans 13 amino acids. Germline V gene lookup returns CDR1 MDHEN and CDR2 SYDVKM. CDR3 DNA sequence: TGTGCCAGCAGGCGTCAGGTCACCGGGGAGCTGTTTTTT. This sequence encodes CASRRQVTGELFF.

V is TRBV19 and J is TRBJ1-5; D perhaps matches TRBD1 (5 bases). CDR1 LNHDA and CDR2 SQIVND come from the germline V gene (reference sequence). CDR3 size: 14 residues. Trimming shortened V by 3 bases and J by 7 bases, and 13 bases separated the two germline ends. CDR3 in amino acids: CASSIGVGDQPQHF. The CDR3 nucleotides are TGTGCCAGTAGTATTGGGGTAGGGGACCAGCCCCAGCATTTT.

The chain carries TRBV18 and TRBJ1-2, with unresolved D. The CDR3 totals 11 residues. The V gene lost 5 bases and the J gene lost 3 bases, with 4 bases spanning the gap. The germline CDR1 and CDR2 sequences are KGHSH and LQKENI. The CDR3 region is CASSGYYGYTF. The CDR3 nucleotides are TGTGCCAGCTCAGGTTACTATGGCTACACCTTC.

This clone was seen a single time. This chain links TRBV7-9 with TRBJ1-1, with TRBD1 matching over 11 bases. CDR1 and CDR2 (germline): SEHNR, FQNEAQ (reference sequence). V shed 3 bases and J 1 base; nucleotides not matched to a gene: 1. The CDR3 contains 15 residues. The CDR3 DNA reads TGTGCCAGCAGCTTTGGGACAGGGGGGAACACTGAAGCTTTCTTT. This encodes CASSFGTGGNTEAFF.

The V gene is TRBV29-1, the J gene TRBJ1-4; possible D gene TRBD1, 5 bases. The CDR3 consists of 13 residues. The germline CDR1 and CDR2 sequences are SQVTM and ANQGSEA. V was pared by 4 bases and J by 4 bases, with 10 bases between. The CDR3 DNA sequence: TGCAGCGTTGTGCGACAGAGTAATGAAAAACTGTTTTTT. Translating gives CSVVRQSNEKLFF.